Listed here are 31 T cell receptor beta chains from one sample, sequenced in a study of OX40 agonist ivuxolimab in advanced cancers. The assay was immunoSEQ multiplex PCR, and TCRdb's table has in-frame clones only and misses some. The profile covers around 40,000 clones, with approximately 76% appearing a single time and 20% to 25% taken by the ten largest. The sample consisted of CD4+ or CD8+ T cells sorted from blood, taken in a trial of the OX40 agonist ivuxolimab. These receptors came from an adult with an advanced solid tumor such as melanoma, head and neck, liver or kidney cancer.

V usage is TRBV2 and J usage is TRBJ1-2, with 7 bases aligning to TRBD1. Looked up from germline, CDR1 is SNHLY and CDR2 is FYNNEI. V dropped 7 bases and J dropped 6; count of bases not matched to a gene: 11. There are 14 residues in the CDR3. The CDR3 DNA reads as TGTGCCAGCATTGGGACAGCCCCCCGAGATGGCTACACCTTC. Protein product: CASIGTAPRDGYTF.

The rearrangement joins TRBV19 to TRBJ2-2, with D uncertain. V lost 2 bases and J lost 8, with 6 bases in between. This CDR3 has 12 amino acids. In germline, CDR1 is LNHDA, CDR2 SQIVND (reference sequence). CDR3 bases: TGTGCCAGTAGTATACTATGGGGGGAGCTGTTTTTT. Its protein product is CASSILWGELFF.

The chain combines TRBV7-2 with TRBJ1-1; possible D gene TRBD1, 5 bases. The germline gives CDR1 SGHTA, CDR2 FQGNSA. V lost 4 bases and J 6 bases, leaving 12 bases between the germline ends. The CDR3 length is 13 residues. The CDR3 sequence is CASSSVPGAEAFF. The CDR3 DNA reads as TGTGCCAGCAGCTCCGTCCCGGGGGCTGAAGCTTTCTTT.

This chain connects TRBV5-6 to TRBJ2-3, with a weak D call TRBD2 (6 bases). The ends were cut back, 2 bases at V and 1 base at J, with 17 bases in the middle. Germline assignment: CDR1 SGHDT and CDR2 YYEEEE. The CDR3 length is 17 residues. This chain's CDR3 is CASSFGIGRTGTDTQYF. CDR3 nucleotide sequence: TGTGCCAGCAGCTTCGGGATAGGGAGGACGGGCACAGATACGCAGTATTTT.

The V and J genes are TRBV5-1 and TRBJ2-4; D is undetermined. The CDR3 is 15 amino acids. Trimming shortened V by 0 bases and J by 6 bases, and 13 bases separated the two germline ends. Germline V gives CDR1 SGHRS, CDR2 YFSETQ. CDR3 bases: TGCGCCAGCAGCTTGGCCGATCGGAATTTAAACATTCAGTACTTC. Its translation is CASSLADRNLNIQYF.

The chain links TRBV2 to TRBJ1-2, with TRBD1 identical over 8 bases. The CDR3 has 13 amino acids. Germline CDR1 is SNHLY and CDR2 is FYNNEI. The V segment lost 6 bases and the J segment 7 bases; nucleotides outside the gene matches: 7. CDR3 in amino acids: CASRGDRGGGYTF. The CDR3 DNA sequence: TGTGCCAGCAGAGGCGACAGGGGCGGTGGCTACACCTTC.

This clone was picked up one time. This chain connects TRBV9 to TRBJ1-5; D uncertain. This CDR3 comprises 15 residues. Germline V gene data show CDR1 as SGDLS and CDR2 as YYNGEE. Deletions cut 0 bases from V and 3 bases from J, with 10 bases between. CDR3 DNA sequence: TGTGCCAGCAGCGTAGCGATGGGGTTCAATCAGCCCCAGCATTTT. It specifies CASSVAMGFNQPQHF.

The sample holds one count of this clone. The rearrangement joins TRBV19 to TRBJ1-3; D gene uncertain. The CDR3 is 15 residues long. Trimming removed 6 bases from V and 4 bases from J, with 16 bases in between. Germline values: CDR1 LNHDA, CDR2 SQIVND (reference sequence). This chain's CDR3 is CASRSPLSSGNTIYF. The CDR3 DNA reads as TGTGCCAGTAGGTCCCCCTTATCCTCCGGAAACACCATATATTTT.

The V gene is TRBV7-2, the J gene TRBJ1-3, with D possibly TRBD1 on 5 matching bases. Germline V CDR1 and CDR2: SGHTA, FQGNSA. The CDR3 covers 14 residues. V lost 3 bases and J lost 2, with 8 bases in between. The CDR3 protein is CASSFRDAGNTIYF. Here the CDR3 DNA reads TGTGCCAGCAGCTTCCGGGACGCTGGAAACACCATATATTTT.

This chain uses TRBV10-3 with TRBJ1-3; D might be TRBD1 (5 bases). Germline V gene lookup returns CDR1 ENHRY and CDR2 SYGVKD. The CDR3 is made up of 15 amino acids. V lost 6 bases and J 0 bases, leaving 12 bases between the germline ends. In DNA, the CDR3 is TGTGCCATCAGCCGGGACGCAAGCTCTGGAAACACCATATATTTT. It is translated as CAISRDASSGNTIYF.

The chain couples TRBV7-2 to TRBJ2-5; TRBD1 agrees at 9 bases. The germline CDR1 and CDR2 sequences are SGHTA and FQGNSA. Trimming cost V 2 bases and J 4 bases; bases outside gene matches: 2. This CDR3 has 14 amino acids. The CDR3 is CASSLYRGLETQYF. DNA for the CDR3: TGTGCCAGCAGCTTATACAGGGGGCTAGAGACCCAGTACTTC.

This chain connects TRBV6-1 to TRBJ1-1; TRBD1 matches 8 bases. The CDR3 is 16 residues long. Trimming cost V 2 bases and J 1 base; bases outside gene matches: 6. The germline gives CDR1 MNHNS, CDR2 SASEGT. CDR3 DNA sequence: TGTGCCAGCAGTGAATTTGTCCAGGGGGCGAACACTGAAGCTTTCTTT. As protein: CASSEFVQGANTEAFF.

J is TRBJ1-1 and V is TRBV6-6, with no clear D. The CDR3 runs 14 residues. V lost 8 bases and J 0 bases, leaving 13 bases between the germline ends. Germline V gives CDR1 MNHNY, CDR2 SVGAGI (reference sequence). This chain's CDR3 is CASSSHEMNTEAFF. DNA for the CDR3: TGTGCCAGCTCTTCCCACGAAATGAACACTGAAGCTTTCTTT.

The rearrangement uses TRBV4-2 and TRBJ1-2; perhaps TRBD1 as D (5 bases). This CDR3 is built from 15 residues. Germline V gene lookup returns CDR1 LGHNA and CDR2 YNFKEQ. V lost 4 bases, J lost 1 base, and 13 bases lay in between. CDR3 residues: CASSPGGGVNYGYTF. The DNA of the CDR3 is TGTGCCAGCAGCCCTGGGGGTGGGGTTAACTATGGCTACACCTTC.

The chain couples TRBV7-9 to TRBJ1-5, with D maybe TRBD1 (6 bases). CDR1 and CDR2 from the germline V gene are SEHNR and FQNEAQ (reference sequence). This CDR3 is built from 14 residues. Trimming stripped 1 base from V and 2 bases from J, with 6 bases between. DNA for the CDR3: TGTGCCAGCAGCTTAGGGACAGGCAATCAGCCCCAGCATTTT. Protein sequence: CASSLGTGNQPQHF.

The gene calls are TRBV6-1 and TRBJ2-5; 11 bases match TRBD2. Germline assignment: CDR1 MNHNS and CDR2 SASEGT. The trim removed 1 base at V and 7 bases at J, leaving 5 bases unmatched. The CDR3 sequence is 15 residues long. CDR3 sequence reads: CASSEELAGARTQYF. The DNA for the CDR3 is TGTGCCAGCAGTGAAGAACTAGCGGGGGCCCGGACCCAGTACTTC.

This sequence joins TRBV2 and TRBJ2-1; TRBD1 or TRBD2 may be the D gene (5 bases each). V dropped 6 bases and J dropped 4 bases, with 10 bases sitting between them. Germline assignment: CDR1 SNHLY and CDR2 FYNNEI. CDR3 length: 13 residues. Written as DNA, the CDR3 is TGTGCCAGCAGAAGGGACGGTTACAATGAGCAGTTCTTC. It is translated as CASRRDGYNEQFF.

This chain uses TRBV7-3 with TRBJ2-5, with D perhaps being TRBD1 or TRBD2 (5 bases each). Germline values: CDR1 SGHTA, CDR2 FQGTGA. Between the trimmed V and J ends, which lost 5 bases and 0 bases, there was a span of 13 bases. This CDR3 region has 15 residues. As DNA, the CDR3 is TGTGCCAGCAGCCTGGGGACGGTCTACCAAGAGACCCAGTACTTC. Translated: CASSLGTVYQETQYF.

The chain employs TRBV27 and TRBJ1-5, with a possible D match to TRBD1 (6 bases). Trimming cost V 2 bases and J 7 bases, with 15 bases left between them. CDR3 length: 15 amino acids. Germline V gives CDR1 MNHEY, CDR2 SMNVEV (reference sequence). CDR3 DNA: TGTGCCAGCAGTTTAAAGGGGGGGGGCTACCAGCCCCAGCATTTT. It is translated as CASSLKGGGYQPQHF.

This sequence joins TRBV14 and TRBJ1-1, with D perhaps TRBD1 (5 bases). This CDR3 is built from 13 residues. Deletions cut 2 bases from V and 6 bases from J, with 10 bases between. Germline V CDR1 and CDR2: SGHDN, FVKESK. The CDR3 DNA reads TGTGCCAGCAGCCAACTGGGGGGTTCTGAAGCTTTCTTT. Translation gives CASSQLGGSEAFF.

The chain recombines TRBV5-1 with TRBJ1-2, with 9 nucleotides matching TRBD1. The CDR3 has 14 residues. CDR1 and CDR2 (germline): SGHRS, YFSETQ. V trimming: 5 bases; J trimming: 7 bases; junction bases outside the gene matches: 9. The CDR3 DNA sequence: TGCGCCAGCAGGTCCGGGACAGGGAAGGGTGGCTACACCTTC. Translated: CASRSGTGKGGYTF.

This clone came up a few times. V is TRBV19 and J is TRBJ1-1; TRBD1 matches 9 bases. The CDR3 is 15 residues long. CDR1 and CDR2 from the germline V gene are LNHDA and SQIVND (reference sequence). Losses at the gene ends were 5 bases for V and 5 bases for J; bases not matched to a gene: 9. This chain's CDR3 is CASSSTGGRLTEAFF. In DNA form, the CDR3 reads TGTGCCAGTAGTTCGACAGGGGGACGGTTGACTGAAGCTTTCTTT.

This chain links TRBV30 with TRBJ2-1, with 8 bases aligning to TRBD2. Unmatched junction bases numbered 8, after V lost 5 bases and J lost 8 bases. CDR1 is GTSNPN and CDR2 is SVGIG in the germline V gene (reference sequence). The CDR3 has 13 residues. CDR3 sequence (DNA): TGTGCCTGGTGGAGGACTAGCACCGATGAGCAGTTCTTC. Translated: CAWWRTSTDEQFF.

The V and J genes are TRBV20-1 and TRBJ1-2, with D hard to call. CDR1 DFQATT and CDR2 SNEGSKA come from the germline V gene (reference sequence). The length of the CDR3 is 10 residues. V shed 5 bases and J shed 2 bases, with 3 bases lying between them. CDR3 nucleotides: TGCAGTGCTGGGAACTATGGCTACACCTTC. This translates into CSAGNYGYTF.

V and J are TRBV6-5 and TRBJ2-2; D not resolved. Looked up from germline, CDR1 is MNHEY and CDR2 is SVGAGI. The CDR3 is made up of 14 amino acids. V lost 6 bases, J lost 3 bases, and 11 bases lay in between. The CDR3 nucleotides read TGTGCCAGCAGCACGAGGAGATACACCGGGGAGCTGTTTTTT. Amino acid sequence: CASSTRRYTGELFF.

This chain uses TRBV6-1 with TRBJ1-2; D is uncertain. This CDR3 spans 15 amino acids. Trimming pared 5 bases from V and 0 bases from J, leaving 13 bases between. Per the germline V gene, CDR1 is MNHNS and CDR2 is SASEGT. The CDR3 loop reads CASSMYPNSNYGYTF. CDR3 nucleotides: TGTGCCAGCAGTATGTATCCAAACTCTAACTATGGCTACACCTTC.

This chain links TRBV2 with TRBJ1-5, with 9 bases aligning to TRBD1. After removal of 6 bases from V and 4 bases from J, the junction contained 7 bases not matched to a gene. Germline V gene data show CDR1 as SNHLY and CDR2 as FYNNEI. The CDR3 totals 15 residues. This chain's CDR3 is CASSALGTGNQPQHF. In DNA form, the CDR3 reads TGTGCCAGCAGCGCCCTGGGGACAGGGAATCAGCCCCAGCATTTT.

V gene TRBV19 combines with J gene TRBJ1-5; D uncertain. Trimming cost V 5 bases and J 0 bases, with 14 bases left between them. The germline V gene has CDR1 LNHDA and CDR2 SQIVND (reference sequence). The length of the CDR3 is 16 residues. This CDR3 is CASSYSIFSSNQPQHF. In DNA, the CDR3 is TGTGCCAGTAGTTATTCCATTTTCTCTAGCAATCAGCCCCAGCATTTT.

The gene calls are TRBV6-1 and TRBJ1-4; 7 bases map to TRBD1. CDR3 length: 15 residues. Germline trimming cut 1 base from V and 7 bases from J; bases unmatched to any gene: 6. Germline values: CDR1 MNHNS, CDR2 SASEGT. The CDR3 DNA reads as TGTGCCAGCAGTGAAGGACAGGGCAGAAGTGAAAAACTGTTTTTT. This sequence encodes CASSEGQGRSEKLFF.

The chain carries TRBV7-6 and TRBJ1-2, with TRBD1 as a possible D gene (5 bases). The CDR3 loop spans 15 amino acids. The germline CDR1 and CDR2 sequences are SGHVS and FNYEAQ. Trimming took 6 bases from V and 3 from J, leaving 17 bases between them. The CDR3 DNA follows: TGTGCCAGCAGGAAAGGCGGGAGGGGTGACTATGGCTACACCTTC. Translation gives CASRKGGRGDYGYTF.

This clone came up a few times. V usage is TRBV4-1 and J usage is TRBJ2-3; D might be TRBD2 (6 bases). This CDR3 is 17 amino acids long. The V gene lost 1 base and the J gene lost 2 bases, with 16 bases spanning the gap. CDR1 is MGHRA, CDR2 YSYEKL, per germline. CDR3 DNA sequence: TGCGCCAGCAGCCAAGGTGCGGGACTCCCCTACACAGATACGCAGTATTTT. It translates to CASSQGAGLPYTDTQYF.